This record covers a single TCR beta chain. Its antigen is undetermined. Donors consisted of healthy bone marrow donors. PCR employed 60 Vbeta and 13 Jbeta primers. The method was immunoSEQ multiplex PCR; TCRdb's version includes in-frame clones alone and lacks a portion of them. The repertoire holds some 150,000 clones, with about 80% as singletons. This record belongs to a study of cytomegalovirus exposure and HLA in healthy donors. Study outcomes and limitations: Later on, an analysis showed TCR association rates differing by HLA locus, with DRB1 the most and HLA-C the fewest. Cytomegalovirus-associated status was assigned to 150 to 200 TCR beta chains.

The CDR3 sequence is 13 residues long. Germline V gene data show CDR1 as SGDLS and CDR2 as YYNGEE. Trimming removed 0 bases from V and 6 bases from J, with 10 bases in between. The receptor was isolated from a woman aged 45-59 years in good health and CMV-seropositive. V usage is TRBV9 and J usage is TRBJ2-7; weak D call: TRBD2 (7 bases). Sequences were obtained from PBMCs. The CDR3 spells CASSVGGGGEQYF. CDR3 DNA sequence: TGTGCCAGCAGCGTAGGAGGGGGGGGCGAGCAGTACTTC.